This entry concerns a single TCR beta chain. Its antigen has not been determined. Base qualities were left out, and no much larger clone turns up one base away. The CDR3 sequence holds 13 residues, the cysteine and phenylalanine included. Solely the CDR3 DNA is kept, with 39 bases framed from the first base. Reading the germline V gene (reference sequence) gives CDR1 MNHNY and CDR2 SVGAGI. Relative to germline, V is 0 bases shorter and J is 3 bases shorter, with 5 bases between their ends. This specimen comes from a study of cytomegalovirus exposure and HLA in healthy donors listed by TCRdb under 2017. In the study overall: A later analysis indicated that the 120 validation repertoires were generated on the platform also employed for the roughly 650 repertoires of the first cohort. Along with the roughly 670-subject first cohort, a separate validation cohort of over a hundred different subjects was used. The aim of the study was to test whether cataloging public T cell receptors could identify signatures of past pathogen exposure. To predict cytomegalovirus infection status, the study brought together high-throughput TCR immunosequencing, statistical association of individual TCRs with disease status, and machine learning. Overall study outcomes, separate from this receptor: Subsequent analysis determined that TCRs grouped into clusters in the first cohort also showed a tendency toward co-occurrence across the 120 or so validation repertoires, and roughly 94% of cluster scores exceeded 0. All 120 or so repertoires were used to score co-occurrence in the validation cohort in a later analysis, because that analysis had no HLA typing for the cohort. The classifier was reported to diagnose cytomegalovirus status with high specificity and sensitivity in both the original and validation cohorts. According to the authors, the approach could potentially be generalized to other disease states and immunological phenotypes. Across donors, most TCR sequences were observed very rarely, whereas some public TCRs were present in many individuals. In vitro tests confirmed that a few of the cytomegalovirus-associated TCR beta chains recognize cytomegalovirus antigens. The study gave a list of over 150 TCR beta chains associated with cytomegalovirus.

Library preparation used the immunoSEQ multiplex PCR assay. From the authors' description of their analysis: A statistical classification framework was built to diagnose cytomegalovirus status from the catalog of TCR beta chain sequences. TCRdb limited this immuneACCESS table to in-frame rearrangements with V and J called. A share of clones is missing; checked studies link under half to unresolved V genes, and the rest is unexplained. From that table come the V and J calls and clone size; the DNA was used to work out D and trimming. The sample profile shows some 150,000 clones; 85% to 90% of them were found once. 2% to 2.5% of the sample is taken by the ten largest. Donors formed part of the validation cohort, which comprised about 130 subjects and was distinct from the first cohort of 670 or so subjects.

This receptor was identified in a human donor in good health. Sequenced input: PBMCs. The V and J segments used are TRBV6-6 and TRBJ1-2, with no confident D gene call. The CDR3 protein sequence reads: CASSYSVDYGYTF. Here is the DNA: TGTGCCAGCAGTTACTCGGTAGACTATGGCTACACCTTC.